This T cell receptor beta chain was observed in a study of control samples from healthy donors and cancer patients. In this sample, this clone turned up once. CDR3 length: 14 residues. Per the germline V gene, CDR1 is SGHAT and CDR2 is FQNNGV. V shed 5 bases and J 0 bases; nucleotides not matched to a gene: 3. Generated by immunoSEQ multiplex PCR, the TCRdb table keeps only in-frame clones and is missing some. The sample records roughly 190,000 clones, around 91% being singletons. The genes are TRBV11-2 and TRBJ1-1; 7 bases are shared with TRBD1. This TCR was sampled from a woman in her 30s in good health. The sequenced sample consisted of blood. CDR3 in amino acids: CASSVGQMNTEAFF. In DNA form, the CDR3 reads TGTGCCAGCAGCGTGGGACAGATGAACACTGAAGCTTTCTTT.